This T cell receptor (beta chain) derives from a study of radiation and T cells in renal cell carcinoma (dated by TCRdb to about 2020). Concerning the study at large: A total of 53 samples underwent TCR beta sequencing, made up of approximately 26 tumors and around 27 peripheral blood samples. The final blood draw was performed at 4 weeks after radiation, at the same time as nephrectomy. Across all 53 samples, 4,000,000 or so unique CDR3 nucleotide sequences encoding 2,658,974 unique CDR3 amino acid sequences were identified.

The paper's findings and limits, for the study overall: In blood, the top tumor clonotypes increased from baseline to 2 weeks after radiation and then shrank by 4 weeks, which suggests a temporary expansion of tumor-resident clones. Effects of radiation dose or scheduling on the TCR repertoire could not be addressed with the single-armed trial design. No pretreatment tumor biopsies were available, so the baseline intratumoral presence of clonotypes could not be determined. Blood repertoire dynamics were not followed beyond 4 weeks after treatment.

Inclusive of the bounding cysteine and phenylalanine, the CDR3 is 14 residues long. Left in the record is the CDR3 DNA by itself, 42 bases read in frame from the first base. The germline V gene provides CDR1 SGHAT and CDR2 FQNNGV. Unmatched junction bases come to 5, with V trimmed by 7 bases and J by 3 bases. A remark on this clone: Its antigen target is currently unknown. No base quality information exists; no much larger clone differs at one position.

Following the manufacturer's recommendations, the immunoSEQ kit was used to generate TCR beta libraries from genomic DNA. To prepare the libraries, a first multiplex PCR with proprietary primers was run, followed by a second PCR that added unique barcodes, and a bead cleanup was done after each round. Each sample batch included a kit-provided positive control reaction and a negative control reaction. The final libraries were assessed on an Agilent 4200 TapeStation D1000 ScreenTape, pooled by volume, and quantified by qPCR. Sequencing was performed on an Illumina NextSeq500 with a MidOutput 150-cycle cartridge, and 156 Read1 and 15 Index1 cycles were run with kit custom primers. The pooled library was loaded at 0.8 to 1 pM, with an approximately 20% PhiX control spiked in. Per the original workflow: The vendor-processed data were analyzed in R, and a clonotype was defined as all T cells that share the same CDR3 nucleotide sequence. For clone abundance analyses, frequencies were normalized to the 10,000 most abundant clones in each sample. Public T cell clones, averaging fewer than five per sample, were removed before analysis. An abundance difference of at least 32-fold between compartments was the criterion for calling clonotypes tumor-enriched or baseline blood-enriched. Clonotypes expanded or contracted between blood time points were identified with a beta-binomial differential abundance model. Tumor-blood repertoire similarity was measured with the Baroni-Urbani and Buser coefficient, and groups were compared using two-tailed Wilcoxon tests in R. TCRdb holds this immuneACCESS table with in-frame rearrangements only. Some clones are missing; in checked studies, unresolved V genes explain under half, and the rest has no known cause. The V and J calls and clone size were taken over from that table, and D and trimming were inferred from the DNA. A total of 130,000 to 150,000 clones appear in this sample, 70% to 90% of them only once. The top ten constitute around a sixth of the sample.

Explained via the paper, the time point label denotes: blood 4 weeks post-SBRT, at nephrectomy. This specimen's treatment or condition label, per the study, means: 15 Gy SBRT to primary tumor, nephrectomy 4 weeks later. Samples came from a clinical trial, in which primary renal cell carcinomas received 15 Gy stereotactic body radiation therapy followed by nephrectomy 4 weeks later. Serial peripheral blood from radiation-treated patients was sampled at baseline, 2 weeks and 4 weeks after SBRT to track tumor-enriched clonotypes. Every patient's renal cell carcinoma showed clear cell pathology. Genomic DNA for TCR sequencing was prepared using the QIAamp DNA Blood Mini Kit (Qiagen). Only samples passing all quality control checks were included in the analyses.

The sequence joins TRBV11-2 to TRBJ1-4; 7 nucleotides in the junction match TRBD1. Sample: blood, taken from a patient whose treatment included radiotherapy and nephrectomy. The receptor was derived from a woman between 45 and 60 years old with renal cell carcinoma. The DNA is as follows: TGTGCCAGCACCGAGACAGGGCCTAATGAAAAACTGTTTTTT. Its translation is CASTETGPNEKLFF.